Listed here are 20 T cell receptor beta chains from one sample, sequenced in a study of neurological immune-mediated disorders. TCRdb recomputed calls from the 5' RACE reads with MiXCR, one row per CDR3 protein. The sample has more than 45,000 distinct CDR3 sequences; around 3.9% are singletons. Sequencing was performed on PBMCs. These receptors were collected from a man aged 30 to 39 with multiple sclerosis.

In this sample, this clonotype turned up many times. The J gene is TRBJ2-1, the V gene TRBV29-1; unclear D gene. Germline V lookup: CDR1 SQVTM, CDR2 ANQGSEA. The V end lost 7 bases, the J end lost 0 bases, and 13 bases lay between the germline ends. The CDR3 runs 14 residues. CDR3: CSAQDPRSYNEQFF. For the CDR3, the DNA is TGCAGCGCCCAAGACCCCCGCTCCTACAATGAGCAGTTCTTC.

Many counts were recorded for this clonotype. J is TRBJ2-4 and V is TRBV5-6, with D possibly being TRBD1 (5 bases). Germline V lookup: CDR1 SGHDT, CDR2 YYEEEE. V lost 4 bases and J lost 3, with 17 bases in between. The CDR3 consists of 16 residues. The DNA for the CDR3 is TGTGCCAGCAGCCCTCGGCGGACAACTTACAAAAACATTCAGTACTTC. The encoded protein is CASSPRRTTYKNIQYF.

In its sample, this clonotype was seen a few times. The J gene is TRBJ2-3, the V gene TRBV7-2; TRBD2 aligns across 8 bases. J lost 1 base, V lost 2 bases, and 2 bases had no gene match. The CDR3 consists of 15 residues. The germline V gene encodes CDR1 SGHTA and CDR2 FQGNSA. The CDR3 loop reads CASSLQAGGTDTQYF. CDR3 nucleotide sequence: TGTGCCAGCAGCTTACAAGCGGGGGGCACAGATACGCAGTATTTT. Filled out from reference TRBV7-2 and TRBJ2-3, the complete variable domain reads GAGVSQSPSNKVTEKGKDVELRCDPISGHTALYWYRQSLGQGLEFLIYFQGNSAPDKSGLPSDRFSAERTGGSVSTLTIQRTQQEDSAVYLCASSLQAGGTDTQYFGPGTRLTVL.

CDR3 protein: CASSPRSTNLYEQYF. For the CDR3, the DNA is TGTGCCAGCTCACCTCGGTCAACGAACCTATACGAGCAGTACTTC. The chain employs TRBV18 and TRBJ2-7; D is uncertain. Germline CDR1 reads KGHSH; CDR2 reads LQKENI. Trimming stripped 3 bases from V and 4 bases from J, with 16 bases between. CDR3 length equals 15 residues.

There are many counts of this clonotype. The V and J genes are TRBV7-9 and TRBJ2-7; D not resolved. In germline, CDR1 is SEHNR, CDR2 FQNEAQ (reference sequence). V was cut by 4 bases and J by 2 bases, with 6 bases left in between. CDR3 length: 12 residues. CDR3 loop: CASSYGTYEQYF. The CDR3 nucleotides are TGTGCCAGCAGCTACGGTACCTACGAGCAGTACTTC.

This clonotype was counted at least ten times. The V gene is TRBV4-1, the J gene TRBJ2-7; D may be TRBD1 or TRBD2 (5 bases each). V lost 3 bases to trimming and J lost 2 bases, with 17 bases between them. Germline CDR1 and CDR2: MGHRA and YSYEKL. There are 16 residues in the CDR3. CDR3 sequence reads: CASSQAGAGSAYEQYF. The CDR3, as DNA: TGCGCCAGCAGCCAGGCCGGGGCAGGCTCCGCCTACGAGCAGTACTTC.

This clonotype was detected many times. The chain is built from TRBV3-1 and TRBJ2-5; TRBD2 matches at 8 bases. Per the germline V gene, CDR1 is LGHDT and CDR2 is YNNKEL (reference sequence). The CDR3 consists of 16 residues. The J segment lost 5 bases and the V segment lost 1 base, leaving 9 bases of the junction unmatched. Here the CDR3 reads CASSQVRLAGRETQYF. CDR3 nucleotide sequence: TGTGCCAGCAGCCAAGTTCGCTTAGCGGGGAGGGAGACCCAGTACTTC.

The chain uses TRBV3-1 and TRBJ1-5; 7 bases line up with TRBD1. The CDR3 length is 15 residues. Germline CDR1 reads LGHDT; CDR2 reads YNNKEL (reference sequence). V trimming: 4 bases; J trimming: 6 bases; junction bases outside the gene matches: 9. CDR3 sequence: CASSLGQAFIQPQHF. The CDR3 region has the DNA TGTGCCAGCAGCCTAGGACAGGCTTTTATTCAGCCCCAGCATTTT.

This sequence joins TRBV5-6 and TRBJ2-2, with 16 nucleotides matching TRBD2. V was clipped by 4 bases and J by 7 bases; unmatched bases: 4. The CDR3 runs to 16 residues. The germline V gene encodes CDR1 SGHDT and CDR2 YYEEEE. The CDR3 sequence: CASSPGLAGGLGELFF. CDR3 sequence (DNA): TGTGCCAGCAGCCCGGGACTAGCGGGGGGGCTCGGGGAGCTGTTTTTT.

This clonotype was observed at least ten times. The V call is TRBV14, the J call TRBJ1-2; D uncertain. CDR1 and CDR2 from the germline V gene are SGHDN and FVKESK. The CDR3 loop spans 14 amino acids. Deletions cut 1 base from V and 8 bases from J, with 14 bases between. CDR3 in DNA: TGTGCCAGCAGCCAAGTGGCAGCCATGGAGGGCTACACCTTC. This codes for CASSQVAAMEGYTF. Variable domain in full (rest from reference TRBV14 and TRBJ1-2): EAGVTQFPSHSVIEKGQTVTLRCDPISGHDNLYWYRRVMGKEIKFLLHFVKESKQDESGMPNNRFLAERTGGTYSTLKVQPAELEDSGVYFCASSQVAAMEGYTFGSGTRLTVV.

This clonotype was seen repeatedly, ten times or more. V usage is TRBV5-1 and J usage is TRBJ2-1; D ambiguous. Germline loops: CDR1 SGHRS, CDR2 YFSETQ. This CDR3 spans 12 amino acids. Trimming pared 5 bases from V and 6 bases from J, leaving 9 bases between. Here the CDR3 reads CASSSGSNEQFF. The CDR3 nucleotides are TGCGCCAGCAGTTCCGGATCCAATGAGCAGTTCTTC.

This clonotype was observed many times. The chain carries TRBV20-1 and TRBJ2-1; D is uncertain. V was pared by 5 bases and J by 7 bases, with 12 bases between. The CDR3 is 12 residues long. Germline V lookup: CDR1 DFQATT, CDR2 SNEGSKA (reference sequence). CDR3 sequence: CSAPDERNEQFF. CDR3 DNA: TGCAGTGCTCCTGACGAGAGGAATGAGCAGTTCTTC.

This clonotype was recorded at least ten times. The chain carries TRBV20-1 and TRBJ1-5; the D is unclear. The CDR3 runs 15 residues. Germline-derived CDR1 and CDR2 are DFQATT and SNEGSKA (reference sequence). Trimming shortened V by 0 bases and J by 4 bases, and 13 bases separated the two germline ends. As DNA, the CDR3 is TGCAGTGCTAGAGATCCAGGATCGGTTAATCAGCCCCAGCATTTT. Translated, it gives CSARDPGSVNQPQHF.

In this sample, this clonotype turned up many times. This chain links TRBV7-9 with TRBJ1-1; D ambiguous. Trimming took 0 bases from V and 3 from J, leaving 8 bases between them. The CDR3 length is 14 residues. Germline V gives CDR1 SEHNR, CDR2 FQNEAQ (reference sequence). This CDR3 reads CASSLALRDTEAFF. CDR3 DNA sequence: TGTGCCAGCAGCTTAGCGCTACGGGACACTGAAGCTTTCTTT.

This clonotype was counted a few times. CDR3 sequence reads: CASSIIPGTGEIRNTQYF. The DNA for the CDR3 is TGTGCCAGCAGTATAATACCCGGGACAGGGGAGATCAGGAATACGCAGTATTTT. V usage is TRBV27 and J usage is TRBJ2-3, with 10 nucleotides matching TRBD1. CDR3 length: 18 residues. Germline values: CDR1 MNHEY, CDR2 SMNVEV (reference sequence). The J segment lost 7 bases and the V segment lost 5 bases, leaving 18 bases of the junction unmatched.

This clonotype came up many times. The V call is TRBV14, the J call TRBJ2-2; TRBD2 aligns across 10 bases. CDR3 length: 17 amino acids. In germline, CDR1 is SGHDN, CDR2 FVKESK. Trimming cost V 2 bases and J 3 bases; bases outside gene matches: 6. CDR3 in amino acids: CASSQTAGGPDTGELFF. DNA of the CDR3: TGTGCCAGCAGCCAAACAGCGGGGGGGCCGGACACCGGGGAGCTGTTTTTT.

Worth noting for this clonotype: This clone may be a read error of a much larger clone one base away. A read error is likely, as this CDR3 ends without the conserved phenylalanine or tryptophan. The chain joins TRBV15 to TRBJ1-2; the D gene is possibly TRBD1 (5 bases). The V and J ends lost 5 bases and 3 bases respectively, with 13 bases between them. This CDR3 has 14 residues. Germline V gene sequence: CDR1 LNHNV, CDR2 YYDKDF (reference sequence). The CDR3 spells CATSGIRDDYGYTC. DNA of the CDR3: TGTGCCACCAGCGGAATCAGGGACGACTATGGCTACACCTGC.

At least ten counts were recorded for this clonotype. The V and J genes are TRBV12-3 or TRBV12-4 and TRBJ2-5; TRBD2 might be the D (5 bases). Deletions cut 6 bases from V and 5 bases from J, with 16 bases between. The CDR3 extends over 14 amino acids. Here the CDR3 reads CASSPARVSETQYF. CDR3 bases: TGTGCCAGCAGCCCGGCGCGGGTTAGTGAGACCCAGTACTTC.

A remark on this clonotype: At one end the junction does not follow the germline gene, possibly because of a read error. The V and J genes are TRBV7-9 and TRBJ1-5; D remains ambiguous. From germline, CDR1 is SEHNR and CDR2 FQNEAQ (reference sequence). The CDR3 spans 13 residues. The CDR3 reads CASSHADNRPQHF. For the CDR3, the DNA is TGTGCCAGCAGTCATGCCGACAATCGGCCCCAGCATTTT.

On this clonotype: A much larger clone differs from this one at a single base, so this may be a read error. It is likely a read error, because the conserved phenylalanine at the end of the CDR3 is missing. J is TRBJ2-3 and V is TRBV5-1; TRBD1 agrees at 7 bases. CDR3 length: 14 residues. Trimming took 0 bases from V and 5 from J; bases not matched to a gene: 3. Germline V gene data show CDR1 as SGHRS and CDR2 as YFSETQ. CDR3 protein: CASSLEGAGDTQYI. The CDR3 DNA follows: TGCGCCAGCAGCTTGGAGGGGGCGGGAGATACGCAGTATATT.